This entry lists 5 T cell receptor beta chains sequenced from one sample in a study of identical twins. TCRdb passed the 5' RACE reads through MiXCR, listing each CDR3 protein once. The sample lists 550,000 to 700,000 distinct CDR3 sequences; 9% to 10% were seen once. The same specimen was also included in a second study, on yellow fever vaccine responses in identical twins.

The sample taken for sequencing was PBMCs. These receptors originate from a woman younger than 35 in good health.

The chain has TRBV11-2 and TRBJ2-1, with 9 bases identical to TRBD1. With V trimmed by 5 bases and J by 10 bases, 12 bases remained unmatched. CDR1 and CDR2 (germline): SGHAT, FQNNGV. This CDR3 is built from 15 residues. The CDR3 DNA reads as TGTGCCAGCAGCGTGGACAGGGGATCAGGGTACGAGCAGTTCTTC. This gives the protein CASSVDRGSGYEQFF.

This clonotype was seen many times. The genes are TRBV10-3 and TRBJ2-2, with 8 bases matching TRBD1. Germline V gene sequence: CDR1 ENHRY, CDR2 SYGVKD. The CDR3 spans 13 residues. The V gene end was trimmed by 10 bases and the J gene end by 5 bases; junction bases not matched to a gene: 6. The CDR3 nucleotides read TGTGCCAGCATCGGACAGGGAACCGGGGAGCTGTTTTTT. Translating it yields CASIGQGTGELFF.

This clonotype was recorded at least ten times. This sequence joins TRBV7-8 and TRBJ2-2; 10 positions match TRBD2. CDR1 and CDR2 (germline): SGHVS, FQNEAQ. CDR3 size: 14 residues. Trimming took 5 bases from V and 6 from J; bases not matched to a gene: 3. This CDR3 is CASSLLAGAGELFF. CDR3 nucleotide sequence: TGTGCCAGCAGCCTCCTAGCGGGAGCCGGGGAGCTGTTTTTT.

The CDR3 region is CSVGDRDNYEQYF. CDR3 DNA sequence: TGCAGCGTTGGGGACAGGGACAACTACGAGCAGTACTTC. The genes are TRBV29-1 and TRBJ2-7, with 9 bases fitting TRBD1. The V gene's germline CDR1 is SQVTM and CDR2 ANQGSEA. The CDR3 extends over 13 amino acids. V shed 4 bases and J 3 bases; nucleotides not matched to a gene: 4.

This clonotype has a handful of counts. The chain links TRBV7-3 to TRBJ2-1, with TRBD1 as a possible D gene (7 bases). Per germline, CDR1 SGHTA and CDR2 FQGTGA. The CDR3 sequence is 14 residues long. V lost 2 bases and J 8 bases, leaving 13 bases between the germline ends. The CDR3 reads CASSLQGGGDEQFF. The CDR3 DNA follows: TGTGCCAGCAGCTTACAGGGGGGCGGGGATGAGCAGTTCTTC.